The TCR beta chain under discussion was sequenced for a study of cytomegalovirus exposure and HLA in healthy donors. Study-wide findings and caveats: It was likely that a cluster of highly shared sequence variants was a sequencing artifact.

CDR3 length: 17 residues. Germline-derived CDR1 and CDR2 are MNHNS and SASEGT. After removal of 2 bases from V and 4 bases from J, the junction contained 10 bases not matched to a gene. As concerns this clone: No antigen is known for it.

Primers included in the PCR were 60 Vbeta and 13 Jbeta primers. The method was immunoSEQ multiplex PCR; TCRdb's version includes in-frame clones alone and lacks a portion of them. The sample shows about 190,000 clones, around 80% of them seen only once. The sequence came from a woman aged 18-29 years in good health and CMV-seropositive. This chain connects TRBV6-1 to TRBJ1-5, with TRBD1 identical over 8 bases. The source material was PBMCs. The CDR3 reads CASSEPRLDRENQPQHF. In DNA, the CDR3 is TGTGCCAGCAGTGAACCTCGACTGGACAGGGAAAATCAGCCCCAGCATTTT.